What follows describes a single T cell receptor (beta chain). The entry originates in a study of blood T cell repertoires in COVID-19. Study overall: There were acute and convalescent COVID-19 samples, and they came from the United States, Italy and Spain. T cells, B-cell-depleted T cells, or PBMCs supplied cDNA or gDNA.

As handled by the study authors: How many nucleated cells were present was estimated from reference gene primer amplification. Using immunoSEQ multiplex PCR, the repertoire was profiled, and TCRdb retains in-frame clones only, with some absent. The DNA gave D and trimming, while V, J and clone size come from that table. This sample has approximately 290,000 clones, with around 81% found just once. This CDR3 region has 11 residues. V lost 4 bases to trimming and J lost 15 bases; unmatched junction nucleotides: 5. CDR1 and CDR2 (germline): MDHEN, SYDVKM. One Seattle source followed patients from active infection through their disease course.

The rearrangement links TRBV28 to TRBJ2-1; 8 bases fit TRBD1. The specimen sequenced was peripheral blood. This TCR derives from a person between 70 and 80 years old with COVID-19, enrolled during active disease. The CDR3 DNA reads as TGTGCCAGCAGTTACGGACAGGGAGGGTTCTTC. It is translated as CASSYGQGGFF.